The 5 T cell receptor beta chains below come from one sample, sequenced in a study of T cell responses to AZD1222 COVID-19 vaccine. TCRdb's copy holds only in-frame clones and misses some; the assay was immunoSEQ multiplex PCR. Of 150,000 to 200,000 clones in the sample, more than 85% were seen once. Material: peripheral blood, obtained on day 0 of AZD1222 vaccination. The origin of the receptors is an adult in good health.

V is TRBV2 and J is TRBJ1-1, with D possibly TRBD1 on 6 matching bases. Germline loops: CDR1 SNHLY, CDR2 FYNNEI. CDR3 size: 14 residues. Trimming took 6 bases from V and 3 from J, leaving 14 bases between them. The chain's CDR3 is CASREETGYTEAFF. CDR3 bases: TGTGCCAGCAGGGAGGAGACAGGTTACACTGAAGCTTTCTTT.

The J gene is TRBJ1-2, the V gene TRBV6-5; the D is unclear. The V and J ends lost 7 bases and 4 bases respectively, with 19 bases between them. Germline V lookup: CDR1 MNHEY, CDR2 SVGAGI. The CDR3 totals 15 residues. The CDR3 region is CASTVAVGGIYGYTF. CDR3 DNA: TGTGCCAGCACCGTTGCGGTGGGAGGGATCTATGGCTACACCTTC.

The J gene is TRBJ2-5, the V gene TRBV5-1; TRBD2 might be the D (6 bases). Germline lookup yields CDR1 SGHRS and CDR2 YFSETQ. The CDR3 covers 15 residues. Trimming removed 4 bases at V and 0 bases at J, with 13 bases between. Here the CDR3 DNA reads TGCGCCAGCAGCACCGGGACTTCGTACCAAGAGACCCAGTACTTC. Its translation: CASSTGTSYQETQYF.

The chain carries TRBV7-2 and TRBJ2-4; TRBD2 aligns across 8 bases. V was pared by 2 bases and J by 9 bases, with 18 bases of the junction left unmatched. The CDR3 totals 18 residues. CDR1 and CDR2 (germline): SGHTA, FQGNSA. CDR3 DNA sequence: TGTGCCAGCAGCTTAATCTTGCGTCGCGGGGGGCAGGAGGGCATTCAGTACTTC. Translation: CASSLILRRGGQEGIQYF.

This clone was seen only once. The rearrangement joins TRBV5-3 to TRBJ1-5; the D gene is possibly TRBD1 (5 bases). TRBV5-3 qualifies as an ORF whose function is uncertain. CDR3 size: 17 residues. The V and J ends lost 5 bases and 3 bases respectively, with 21 bases between them. The chain's CDR3 is CARSYCWWGGINQPQHF. CDR3 DNA sequence: TGTGCCAGAAGTTACTGCTGGTGGGGGGGGATCAATCAGCCCCAGCATTTT.